Listed here are 17 T cell receptor beta chains from one sample, sequenced in a study of blood T cell repertoires in COVID-19. TCRdb's copy holds only in-frame clones and misses some; the assay was immunoSEQ multiplex PCR. The table has under 100,000 clones, roughly four fifths seen once. What was sequenced was peripheral blood. The receptor set was obtained from a human donor in a cohort sampled during active COVID-19.

V gene TRBV6-5 combines with J gene TRBJ2-1; 11 positions match TRBD2. J gave up 4 bases and V 4 bases, and 6 bases lay outside the gene matches. The CDR3 loop spans 16 amino acids. The germline CDR1 and CDR2 sequences are MNHEY and SVGAGI. As DNA, the CDR3 is TGTGCCAGCAGTTCTCTAGCGGGGGGTACATACAATGAGCAGTTCTTC. As protein: CASSSLAGGTYNEQFF.

V usage is TRBV5-1 and J usage is TRBJ1-4; 7 bases are a match to TRBD1. V lost 1 base, J lost 5 bases, and 5 bases stayed unmatched. This CDR3 spans 15 amino acids. From germline, CDR1 is SGHRS and CDR2 YFSETQ. CDR3 coding DNA: TGCGCCAGCAGCTTGAACAGGGGTCGGAATGAAAAACTGTTTTTT. This gives the protein CASSLNRGRNEKLFF.

The chain recombines TRBV6-4 with TRBJ2-1, with 8 positions matching TRBD1. Germline values: CDR1 MRHNA, CDR2 SNTAGT. V lost 2 bases to trimming and J lost 5 bases; unmatched junction nucleotides: 5. The CDR3 is 15 residues long. The CDR3 protein is CASSDATGGHNEQFF. In nucleotides, the CDR3 is TGTGCCAGCAGTGACGCAACAGGGGGTCACAATGAGCAGTTCTTC.

This chain connects TRBV20-1 to TRBJ2-1; D remains ambiguous. CDR1 and CDR2 from the germline V gene are DFQATT and SNEGSKA (reference sequence). The V gene lost 4 bases and the J gene lost 5 bases, with 6 bases spanning the gap. The CDR3 has 11 amino acids. CDR3 residues: CSANGHNEQFF. The CDR3 DNA reads TGCAGTGCTAATGGCCACAATGAGCAGTTCTTC.

This chain uses TRBV18 with TRBJ1-6, with D maybe TRBD1 (5 bases). Germline CDR1 and CDR2: KGHSH and LQKENI. The CDR3 consists of 14 residues. Trimming took 3 bases from V and 9 from J, leaving 12 bases between them. The DNA of the CDR3 is TGTGCCAGCTCACCGCGGGACTTTTTTTCACCCCTCCACTTT. It is translated as CASSPRDFFSPLHF.

This rearrangement joins TRBV4-2 to TRBJ2-2, with TRBD2 as a possible D gene (7 bases). Germline CDR1 reads LGHNA; CDR2 reads YNFKEQ. This CDR3 is 16 amino acids long. Trimming took 4 bases from V and 5 from J, leaving 17 bases between them. CDR3 in amino acids: CASSPRGRRRTGELFF. Written as DNA, the CDR3 is TGTGCCAGCAGCCCGCGGGGGCGCCGGAGAACCGGGGAGCTGTTTTTT.

The chain carries TRBV7-3 and TRBJ2-7; TRBD2 is a possible D gene (6 bases). Trimming took off 1 base at V and 0 bases at J, with 25 bases between the two ends. The CDR3 consists of 20 residues. Germline lookup yields CDR1 SGHTA and CDR2 FQGTGA. CDR3 sequence: CASSLRGNAQGGFPSYEQYF. CDR3 sequence (DNA): TGTGCCAGCAGCTTAAGGGGGAATGCGCAGGGAGGCTTTCCCTCCTACGAGCAGTACTTC.

This chain links TRBV30 with TRBJ1-3, with a weak D call TRBD1 (5 bases). Deletions cut 5 bases from V and 3 bases from J, with 11 bases between. From germline, CDR1 is GTSNPN and CDR2 SVGIG (reference sequence). The CDR3 covers 13 residues. CDR3: CAWSGGIGNTIYF. In nucleotides, the CDR3 is TGTGCCTGGTCCGGGGGGATTGGAAACACCATATATTTT.

The V call is TRBV5-4, the J call TRBJ1-2, with 8 nucleotides matching TRBD1. The ends lost 4 bases at V and 4 bases at J; junction bases unmatched: 3. CDR3 length: 13 residues. Germline values: CDR1 SGHNT, CDR2 YYREEE (reference sequence). Here the CDR3 reads CASSTQGGYGYTF. CDR3 sequence (DNA): TGTGCCAGCAGCACACAGGGGGGCTATGGCTACACCTTC.

The rearrangement uses TRBV28 and TRBJ2-7, with 9 bases fitting TRBD1. CDR3 length: 15 amino acids. V lost 7 bases, J lost 6 bases, and 13 bases stayed unmatched. Germline assignment: CDR1 MDHEN and CDR2 SYDVKM. The CDR3 loop is CASTSEAQGALEQYF. CDR3 sequence (DNA): TGTGCCAGCACCTCCGAGGCACAGGGGGCCCTCGAGCAGTACTTC.

This clone was found once. This chain connects TRBV5-1 to TRBJ1-2; 9 bases map to TRBD1. The CDR3 is 14 amino acids. J gave up 7 bases and V 0 bases, and 4 bases lay outside the gene matches. The V gene's germline CDR1 is SGHRS and CDR2 YFSETQ. The CDR3 loop is CASSLDGQGSGYTF. The CDR3 DNA is TGCGCCAGCAGCTTGGACGGACAGGGGTCTGGCTACACCTTC.

This clone was counted a single time. This chain joins TRBV28 and TRBJ2-2, with 9 bases fitting TRBD1. The CDR3 has 14 residues. The trim removed 3 bases at V and 7 bases at J, leaving 3 bases unmatched. Germline CDR1 and CDR2: MDHEN and SYDVKM. The CDR3 loop reads CASSLDRGNGELFF. CDR3 DNA: TGTGCCAGCAGTTTGGACAGGGGAAACGGGGAGCTGTTTTTT. The full variable domain, its missing parts supplied by reference TRBV28 and TRBJ2-2, is DVKVTQSSRYLVKRTGEKVFLECVQDMDHENMFWYRQDPGLGLRLIYFSYDVKMKEKGDIPEGYSVSREKKERFSLILESASTNQTSMYLCASSLDRGNGELFFGEGSRLTVL.

This sequence joins TRBV18 and TRBJ1-2, with TRBD1 identical over 7 bases. This CDR3 is 13 amino acids long. V lost 2 bases, J lost 8 bases, and 5 bases stayed unmatched. CDR1 KGHSH and CDR2 LQKENI come from the germline V gene. The CDR3 nucleotides are TGTGCCAGCTCACCAACTGACAGGGACGGCTACACCTTC. This translates into CASSPTDRDGYTF.

V and J are TRBV29-1 and TRBJ2-5; TRBD1 matches at 10 bases. Germline CDR1 is SQVTM and CDR2 is ANQGSEA. The length of the CDR3 is 12 residues. Trimming at V came to 6 bases and at J to 5 bases, leaving 3 bases not matched to a gene. CDR3 DNA: TGCAGCGTGGGACAGGGGTGGGAGACCCAGTACTTC. It translates to CSVGQGWETQYF.

The gene calls are TRBV7-8 and TRBJ2-6; D gene ambiguous. Trimming left V 3 bases short and J 6 bases short, with 15 bases between. Germline assignment: CDR1 SGHVS and CDR2 FQNEAQ. This CDR3 spans 16 amino acids. The CDR3 DNA reads TGTGCCAGCAGCTTGAGCGAGGCCTTGACGGCCAACGTCCTGACTTTC. Amino acid sequence: CASSLSEALTANVLTF.

The chain employs TRBV2 and TRBJ2-3; 9 bases are a match to TRBD1. This CDR3 is built from 17 residues. Germline V gene sequence: CDR1 SNHLY, CDR2 FYNNEI. Trimming took 2 bases from V and 0 from J; bases not matched to a gene: 6. The DNA for the CDR3 is TGTGCCAGCAGTGAATCCGGGACAGGGATGAGCACAGATACGCAGTATTTT. Amino acid sequence: CASSESGTGMSTDTQYF.

The V gene is TRBV3-1 (or the pseudogene TRBV3-2), the J gene TRBJ1-1, with a possible D match to TRBD1 (6 bases). Germline CDR1 is LGHDT and CDR2 is YNNKEL (reference sequence). The CDR3 totals 14 residues. V was shortened by 5 bases and J by 3 bases, with 13 bases between the two germline ends. CDR3 sequence: CASSMGGRDTEAFF. The DNA for the CDR3 is TGTGCCAGCAGCATGGGGGGGCGGGACACTGAAGCTTTCTTT.